The entry that follows covers one TCR beta chain sequence. There are 16 residues in the CDR3. The sample comes from a study of T cell changes during pregnancy in multiple sclerosis. The repertoire was sequenced with immunoSEQ multiplex PCR; TCRdb's copy has only in-frame clones and lacks some. The sample consists of 75,000 to 95,000 clones, roughly 90% of them appearing once. The sequence was collected from a female donor with multiple sclerosis, enrolled in a pregnancy study. The sequenced sample was peripheral blood, obtained before pregnancy. The chain employs TRBV12-2 and TRBJ1-6; the D call TRBD1 from the table was never checked on the DNA. TRBV12-2 corresponds to a pseudogene. In DNA, the CDR3 is TGTGCAAGTCGCTTAAGTGGGACAGGGAATAATTCACCCCTCCACTTT. It is translated as CASRLSGTGNNSPLHF.